These 9 T cell receptor beta chains share one sample of origin, sequenced in a study of cytomegalovirus exposure and HLA in healthy donors. PCR primers comprised 60 Vbeta and 13 Jbeta primers. Sequencing used immunoSEQ multiplex PCR; TCRdb keeps in-frame clones, though not all of them. This table has 110,000 to 150,000 clones, roughly 70% appearing once. The sequencing input was PBMCs. The source of these receptors is a woman aged 55-70 years in good health and CMV-seropositive.

This chain uses TRBV2 with TRBJ2-7, with D possibly being TRBD1 (5 bases). This CDR3 contains 11 residues. The V gene lost 11 bases and the J gene lost 2 bases, with 10 bases spanning the gap. The germline gives CDR1 SNHLY, CDR2 FYNNEI. The CDR3 sequence: CASQGAYEQYF. CDR3 in DNA: TGTGCCTCCCAAGGGGCCTACGAGCAGTACTTC.

This rearrangement joins TRBV7-8 to TRBJ2-7, with 10 bases fitting TRBD1. J lost 1 base, V lost 6 bases, and 9 bases had no gene match. This CDR3 is 16 amino acids long. Per germline, CDR1 SGHVS and CDR2 FQNEAQ. CDR3 amino acids: CASRTIGTGDSYEQYF. The CDR3 region has the DNA TGTGCCAGCAGGACTATTGGGACAGGGGATTCCTACGAGCAGTACTTC.

This chain connects TRBV18 to TRBJ2-2; TRBD1 might be the D (6 bases). The CDR3 has 15 amino acids. In germline, CDR1 is KGHSH, CDR2 LQKENI. Trimming removed 3 bases from V and 7 bases from J, with 15 bases in between. The CDR3 loop reads CASSPGGQGIGELFF. CDR3 sequence (DNA): TGTGCCAGCTCACCTGGAGGTCAGGGGATCGGGGAGCTGTTTTTT.

The genes are TRBV20-1 and TRBJ2-3, with no clear D. The CDR3 is 11 residues long. CDR1 and CDR2 (germline): DFQATT, SNEGSKA (reference sequence). V was cut by 4 bases and J by 5 bases, with 7 bases left in between. The CDR3 loop reads CSAKTLDTQYF. The CDR3 DNA sequence: TGCAGTGCTAAGACTCTAGATACGCAGTATTTT.

The J gene is TRBJ1-1, the V gene TRBV6-1; 9 bases are shared with TRBD1. Trimming took 7 bases from V and 5 from J; bases not matched to a gene: 8. This CDR3 has 14 residues. CDR1 and CDR2 (germline): MNHNS, SASEGT. The chain's CDR3 is CASTRDRVKTEAFF. The CDR3 bases are TGTGCCAGCACTCGGGACAGGGTTAAGACTGAAGCTTTCTTT.

The V gene is TRBV7-9, the J gene TRBJ2-5; 8 positions match TRBD1. V lost 3 bases and J lost 5; bases outside the gene matches: 8. The CDR3 is 15 amino acids. The V gene's germline CDR1 is SEHNR and CDR2 FQNEAQ (reference sequence). CDR3 in amino acids: CASSFLSTGGETQYF. In DNA form, the CDR3 reads TGTGCCAGCAGCTTCCTCAGTACAGGGGGGGAGACCCAGTACTTC.

The chain links TRBV7-6 to TRBJ2-1; D is undetermined. This CDR3 comprises 14 residues. Trimming cost V 4 bases and J 0 bases, with 7 bases left between them. CDR1 and CDR2 (germline): SGHVS, FNYEAQ. CDR3 nucleotides: TGTGCCAGCAGCTCTGGCGGCTCCTACAATGAGCAGTTCTTC. Its protein product is CASSSGGSYNEQFF.

This chain uses TRBV5-1 with TRBJ1-1; D is unresolved. Per the germline V gene, CDR1 is SGHRS and CDR2 is YFSETQ. Trimming stripped 5 bases from V and 1 base from J, with 9 bases between. This CDR3 region has 13 residues. The CDR3 DNA follows: TGCGCCAGCAGTTCGGGGAAGAACACTGAAGCTTTCTTT. Amino acids: CASSSGKNTEAFF.

This clone has just a few counts. The chain carries TRBV2 and TRBJ1-5; maybe TRBD1 (5 bases). There are 14 residues in the CDR3. V was cut by 7 bases and J by 2 bases, with 12 bases left in between. Germline V gene data show CDR1 as SNHLY and CDR2 as FYNNEI. The CDR3 region is CASTQGGGNQPQHF. Written as DNA, the CDR3 is TGTGCCAGCACCCAGGGTGGGGGCAATCAGCCCCAGCATTTT.